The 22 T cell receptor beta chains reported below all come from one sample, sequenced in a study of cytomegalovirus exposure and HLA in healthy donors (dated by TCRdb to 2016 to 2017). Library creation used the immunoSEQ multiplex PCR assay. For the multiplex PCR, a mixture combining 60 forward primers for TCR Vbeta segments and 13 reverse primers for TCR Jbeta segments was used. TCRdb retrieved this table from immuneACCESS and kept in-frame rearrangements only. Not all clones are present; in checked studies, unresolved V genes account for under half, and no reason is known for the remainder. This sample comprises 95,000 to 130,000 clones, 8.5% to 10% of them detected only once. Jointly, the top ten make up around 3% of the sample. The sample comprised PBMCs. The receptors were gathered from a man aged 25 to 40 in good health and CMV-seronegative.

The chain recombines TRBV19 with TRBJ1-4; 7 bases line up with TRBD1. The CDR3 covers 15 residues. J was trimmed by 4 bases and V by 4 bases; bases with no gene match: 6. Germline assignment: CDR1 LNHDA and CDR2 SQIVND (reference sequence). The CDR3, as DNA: TGTGCCAGTAGTAAGAACAGGGGAGGTAATGAAAAACTGTTTTTT. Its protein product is CASSKNRGGNEKLFF.

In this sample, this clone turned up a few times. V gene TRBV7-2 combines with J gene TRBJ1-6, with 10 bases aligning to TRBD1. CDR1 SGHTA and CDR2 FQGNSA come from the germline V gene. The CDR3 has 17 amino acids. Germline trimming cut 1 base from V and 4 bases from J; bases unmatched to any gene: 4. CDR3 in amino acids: CASSLVRTGGYNSPLHF. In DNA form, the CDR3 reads TGTGCCAGCAGCTTAGTAAGGACAGGGGGATATAATTCACCCCTCCACTTT.

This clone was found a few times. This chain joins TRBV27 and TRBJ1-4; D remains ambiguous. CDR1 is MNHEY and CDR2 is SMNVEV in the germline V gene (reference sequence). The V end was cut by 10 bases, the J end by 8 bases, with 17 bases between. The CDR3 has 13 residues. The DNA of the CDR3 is TGTGCCACTAGAGACTCGGTTCTAGAAAAACTGTTTTTT. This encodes CATRDSVLEKLFF.

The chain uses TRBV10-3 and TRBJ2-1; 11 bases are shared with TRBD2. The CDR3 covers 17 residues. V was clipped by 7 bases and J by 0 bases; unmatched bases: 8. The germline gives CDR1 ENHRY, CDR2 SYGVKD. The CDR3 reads CAINPGLAASSYNEQFF. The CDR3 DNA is TGTGCCATCAACCCGGGACTAGCGGCGAGCTCCTACAATGAGCAGTTCTTC.

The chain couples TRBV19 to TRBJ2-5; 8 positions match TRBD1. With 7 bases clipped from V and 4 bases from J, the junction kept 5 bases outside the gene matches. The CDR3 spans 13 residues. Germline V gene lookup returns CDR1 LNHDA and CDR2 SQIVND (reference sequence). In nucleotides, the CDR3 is TGTGCCAGTACCTCAGGGGGCATAGAGACCCAGTACTTC. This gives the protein CASTSGGIETQYF.

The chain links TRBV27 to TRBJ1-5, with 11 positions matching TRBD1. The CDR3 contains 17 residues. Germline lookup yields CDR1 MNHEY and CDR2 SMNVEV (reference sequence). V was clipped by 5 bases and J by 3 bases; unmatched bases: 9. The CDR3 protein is CASSPLGQGANNQPQHF. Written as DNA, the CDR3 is TGTGCCAGCAGTCCACTCGGACAGGGGGCGAACAATCAGCCCCAGCATTTT.

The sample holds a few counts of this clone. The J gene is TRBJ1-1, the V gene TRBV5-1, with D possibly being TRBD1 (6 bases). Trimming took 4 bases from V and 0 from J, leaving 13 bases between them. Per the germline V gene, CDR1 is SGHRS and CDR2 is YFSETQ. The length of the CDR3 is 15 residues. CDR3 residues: CASSNWGPLNTEAFF. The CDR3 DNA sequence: TGCGCCAGCAGCAATTGGGGGCCCCTGAACACTGAAGCTTTCTTT.

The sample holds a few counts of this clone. The CDR3 region is CAIGSGGKAKNIQYF. The CDR3 region has the DNA TGTGCCATTGGAAGCGGGGGGAAGGCCAAAAACATTCAGTACTTC. The chain is built from TRBV10-3 and TRBJ2-4, with 9 nucleotides matching TRBD2. V lost 9 bases and J lost 1; bases outside the gene matches: 7. CDR1 and CDR2 (germline): ENHRY, SYGVKD. The CDR3 length is 15 residues.

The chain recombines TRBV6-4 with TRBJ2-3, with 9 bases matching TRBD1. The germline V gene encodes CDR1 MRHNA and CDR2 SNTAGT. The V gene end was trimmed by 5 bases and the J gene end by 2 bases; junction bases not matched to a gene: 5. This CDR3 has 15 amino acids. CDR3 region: CASSPGQGHTDTQYF. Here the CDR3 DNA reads TGTGCCAGCAGTCCGGGACAGGGTCACACAGATACGCAGTATTTT.

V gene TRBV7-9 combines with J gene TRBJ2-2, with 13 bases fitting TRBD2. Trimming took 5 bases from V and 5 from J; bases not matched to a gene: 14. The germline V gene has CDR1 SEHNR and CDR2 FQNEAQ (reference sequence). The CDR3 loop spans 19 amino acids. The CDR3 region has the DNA TGTGCCAGCAGCACCCGACTAGCGGGGGGCCATAACCCTACCGGGGAGCTGTTTTTT. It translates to CASSTRLAGGHNPTGELFF.

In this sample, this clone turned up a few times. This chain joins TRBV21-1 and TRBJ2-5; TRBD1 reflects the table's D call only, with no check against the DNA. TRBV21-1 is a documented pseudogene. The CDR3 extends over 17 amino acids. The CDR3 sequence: CASRKTGDGSVKETQYF. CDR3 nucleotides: TGTGCCAGCAGGAAGACAGGGGATGGGTCGGTTAAAGAGACCCAGTACTTC.

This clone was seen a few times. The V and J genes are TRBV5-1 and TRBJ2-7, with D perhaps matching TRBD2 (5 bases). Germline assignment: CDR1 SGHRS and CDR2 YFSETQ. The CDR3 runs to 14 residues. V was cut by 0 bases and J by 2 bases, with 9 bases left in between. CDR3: CASSLAPGAYEQYF. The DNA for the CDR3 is TGCGCCAGCAGCTTGGCTCCCGGGGCCTACGAGCAGTACTTC.

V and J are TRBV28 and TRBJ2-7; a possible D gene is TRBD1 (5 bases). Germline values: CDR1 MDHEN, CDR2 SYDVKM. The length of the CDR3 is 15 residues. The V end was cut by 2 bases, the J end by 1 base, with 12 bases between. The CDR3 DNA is TGTGCCAGCAGTTTAGCAGGGTCAATTTCCTACGAGCAGTACTTC. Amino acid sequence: CASSLAGSISYEQYF. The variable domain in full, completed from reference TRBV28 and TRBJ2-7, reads DVKVTQSSRYLVKRTGEKVFLECVQDMDHENMFWYRQDPGLGLRLIYFSYDVKMKEKGDIPEGYSVSREKKERFSLILESASTNQTSMYLCASSLAGSISYEQYFGPGTRLTVT.

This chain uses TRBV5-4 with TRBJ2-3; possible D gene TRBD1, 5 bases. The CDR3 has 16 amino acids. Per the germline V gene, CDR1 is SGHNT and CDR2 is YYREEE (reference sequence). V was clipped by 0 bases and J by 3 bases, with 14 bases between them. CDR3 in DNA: TGTGCCAGCAGCTTGGTTTGGACACGTTCAACAGATACGCAGTATTTT. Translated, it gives CASSLVWTRSTDTQYF.

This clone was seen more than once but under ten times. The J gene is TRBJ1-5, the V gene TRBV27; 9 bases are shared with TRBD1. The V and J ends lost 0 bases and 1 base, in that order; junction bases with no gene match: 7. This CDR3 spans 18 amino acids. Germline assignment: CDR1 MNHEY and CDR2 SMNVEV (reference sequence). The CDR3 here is CASSLSWDRVSSNQPQHF. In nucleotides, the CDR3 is TGTGCCAGCAGTTTATCCTGGGACAGGGTCTCCAGCAATCAGCCCCAGCATTTT.

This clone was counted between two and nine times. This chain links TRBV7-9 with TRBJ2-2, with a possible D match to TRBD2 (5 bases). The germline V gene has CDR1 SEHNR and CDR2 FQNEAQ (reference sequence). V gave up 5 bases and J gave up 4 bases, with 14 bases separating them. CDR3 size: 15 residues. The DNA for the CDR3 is TGTGCCAGCAGCCCGCATCTTGAGGGCACCGGGGAGCTGTTTTTT. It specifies CASSPHLEGTGELFF. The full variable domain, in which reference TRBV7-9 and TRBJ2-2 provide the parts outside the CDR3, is DTGVSQNPRHKITKRGQNVTFRCDPISEHNRLYWYRQTLGQGPEFLTYFQNEAQLEKSRLLSDRFSAERPKGSFSTLEIQRTEQGDSAMYLCASSPHLEGTGELFFGEGSRLTVL.

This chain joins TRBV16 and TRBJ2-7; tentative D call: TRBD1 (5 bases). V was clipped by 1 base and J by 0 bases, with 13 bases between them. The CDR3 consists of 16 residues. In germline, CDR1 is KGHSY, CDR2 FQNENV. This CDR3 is CASSQLGRGGSYEQYF. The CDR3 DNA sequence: TGTGCCAGCAGCCAATTGGGTAGGGGTGGCTCCTACGAGCAGTACTTC.

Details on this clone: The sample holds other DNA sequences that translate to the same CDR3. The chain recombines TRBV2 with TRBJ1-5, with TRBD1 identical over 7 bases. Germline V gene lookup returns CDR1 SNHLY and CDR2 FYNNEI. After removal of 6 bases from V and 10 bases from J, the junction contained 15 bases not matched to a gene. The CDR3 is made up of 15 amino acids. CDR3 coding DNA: TGTGCCAGCAGCCTAACAGGGGCCGGGTTAGGACCCCAGCATTTT. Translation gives CASSLTGAGLGPQHF.

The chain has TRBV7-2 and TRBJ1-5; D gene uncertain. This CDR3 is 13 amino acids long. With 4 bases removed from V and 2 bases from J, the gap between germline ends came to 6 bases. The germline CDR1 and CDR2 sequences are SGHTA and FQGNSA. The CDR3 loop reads CASSYEGNQPQHF. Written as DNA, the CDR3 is TGTGCCAGCAGCTACGAGGGCAATCAGCCCCAGCATTTT.

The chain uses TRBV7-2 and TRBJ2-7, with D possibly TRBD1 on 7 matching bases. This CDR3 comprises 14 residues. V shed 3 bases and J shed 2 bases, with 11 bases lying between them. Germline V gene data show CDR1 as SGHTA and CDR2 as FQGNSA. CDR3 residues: CASSFAGGTYEQYF. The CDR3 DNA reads TGTGCCAGCAGCTTCGCAGGGGGGACCTACGAGCAGTACTTC.

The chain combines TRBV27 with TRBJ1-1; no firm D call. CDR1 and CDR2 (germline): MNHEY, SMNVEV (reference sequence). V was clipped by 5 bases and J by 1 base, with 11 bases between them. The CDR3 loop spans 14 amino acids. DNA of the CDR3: TGTGCCAGCAGTCCCTCCCGACAGAACACTGAAGCTTTCTTT. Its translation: CASSPSRQNTEAFF.

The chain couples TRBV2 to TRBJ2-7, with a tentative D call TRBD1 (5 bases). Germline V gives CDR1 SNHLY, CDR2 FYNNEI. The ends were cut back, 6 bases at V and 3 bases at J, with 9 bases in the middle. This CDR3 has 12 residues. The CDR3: CASRWTSYEQYF. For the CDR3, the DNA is TGTGCCAGCAGGTGGACAAGCTACGAGCAGTACTTC.